These 17 T cell receptor beta chains were all obtained from the same sample, sequenced in a study of neoadjuvant anti-PD-1 for oral cavity cancer. Sequenced by immunoSEQ multiplex PCR; TCRdb stores in-frame clones only, minus some. Seen here are about 15,000 clones, about 63% observed once, and the top ten hold approximately 2.4%. This material consisted of PBMCs, taken before nivolumab (anti-PD-1) treatment. The receptors stem from a person aged 40 to 85 with oral cavity squamous cell carcinoma.

The chain joins TRBV28 to TRBJ2-7; D is uncertain. The length of the CDR3 is 12 residues. From germline, CDR1 is MDHEN and CDR2 SYDVKM. V lost 2 bases to trimming and J lost 3 bases, with 5 bases between them. CDR3 loop: CASSLKVYEQYF. The CDR3 nucleotides are TGTGCCAGCAGTTTAAAGGTCTACGAGCAGTACTTC.

This chain uses TRBV15 with TRBJ1-2; D not resolved. The germline V and J ends were trimmed by 0 bases and 8 bases, with 10 bases remaining between them. This CDR3 is 13 amino acids long. Germline CDR1 reads LNHNV; CDR2 reads YYDKDF (reference sequence). The CDR3 spells CATSRDRSWGYTF. The DNA of the CDR3 is TGTGCCACCAGCAGAGATCGAAGCTGGGGCTACACCTTC.

This clone has more than one count but fewer than ten. The chain joins TRBV6-6 to TRBJ1-1, with D uncertain. The V gene lost 5 bases and the J gene lost 8 bases, with 6 bases spanning the gap. The germline V gene has CDR1 MNHNY and CDR2 SVGAGI (reference sequence). The CDR3 consists of 10 residues. CDR3 protein: CASSRQEAFF. DNA of the CDR3: TGTGCCAGCAGTCGGCAGGAAGCTTTCTTT.

This chain connects TRBV30 to TRBJ1-1, with D uncertain. This CDR3 is 13 amino acids long. The germline V gene has CDR1 GTSNPN and CDR2 SVGIG (reference sequence). V was pared by 0 bases and J by 11 bases, with 16 bases between. The CDR3 DNA is TGTGCCTGGAGTGTACGGGCCCTAGGGAACGCTTTCTTT. This codes for CAWSVRALGNAFF.

Only a few counts were recorded for this clone. One junction end does not reproduce the germline sequence, and a read error may be involved. The chain uses TRBV19 and TRBJ1-5; possibly TRBD1 for D (6 bases). In germline, CDR1 is LNHDA, CDR2 SQIVND (reference sequence). The CDR3 runs to 12 residues. CDR3: CAGRGDWGPQHF. CDR3 sequence (DNA): TGTGCCGGTAGGGGGGACTGGGGGCCCCAGCATTTT.

In its sample, this clone was seen a few times. The rearrangement links TRBV5-4 to TRBJ2-1; 10 nucleotides line up with TRBD1. The CDR3 consists of 16 residues. Germline CDR1 and CDR2: SGHNT and YYREEE (reference sequence). The V segment lost 0 bases and the J segment 5 bases; nucleotides outside the gene matches: 5. As DNA, the CDR3 is TGTGCCAGCAGCTTGGCTTGGGGGACAGGGGACAATGAGCAGTTCTTC. Encoded protein: CASSLAWGTGDNEQFF.

The rearrangement uses TRBV25-1 and TRBJ1-1, with 10 nucleotides matching TRBD1. This CDR3 contains 17 residues. The junction had 8 bases not matched to a gene; V was cut back by 1 base and J by 3 bases. Germline CDR1 and CDR2: MGHDK and SYGVNS. The CDR3 DNA is TGTGCCAGCAGTGAATGGGGGTTGACAGGGGGCCACACTGAAGCTTTCTTT. As protein: CASSEWGLTGGHTEAFF.

The gene calls are TRBV6-5 and TRBJ1-6; TRBD1 aligns across 8 bases. V shed 2 bases, J shed 6 bases, and the junction held 3 bases outside the gene matches. Per germline, CDR1 MNHEY and CDR2 SVGAGI. The CDR3 contains 15 residues. CDR3 region: CASSYRGQGNSPLHF. Written as DNA, the CDR3 is TGTGCCAGCAGTTACAGAGGACAGGGTAATTCACCCCTCCACTTT.

The J gene is TRBJ1-1, the V gene TRBV6-4, with no clear D. V was pared by 0 bases and J by 1 base, with 6 bases between. Looked up from germline, CDR1 is MRHNA and CDR2 is SNTAGT. This CDR3 has 14 residues. CDR3 nucleotides: TGTGCCAGCAGTGACTCGAGTCAGAACACTGAAGCTTTCTTT. It encodes CASSDSSQNTEAFF.

The chain carries TRBV6-1 and TRBJ2-7, with D uncertain. This CDR3 comprises 15 residues. Trimming removed 2 bases from V and 3 bases from J, with 14 bases in between. The V gene's germline CDR1 is MNHNS and CDR2 SASEGT. For the CDR3, the DNA is TGTGCCAGCAGTGAATCGGCAGACGCGCACTACGAGCAGTACTTC. Amino acids: CASSESADAHYEQYF.

The V gene is TRBV5-6, the J gene TRBJ2-7; 11 nucleotides match TRBD2. The ends lost 4 bases at V and 5 bases at J; junction bases unmatched: 14. The CDR3 has 17 amino acids. Germline loops: CDR1 SGHDT, CDR2 YYEEEE. CDR3 bases: TGTGCCAGCAGCGAACAGCTTAGCGGGAGGGCCTTAGACGAGCAGTACTTC. This translates into CASSEQLSGRALDEQYF. Drawing the rest from reference TRBV5-6 and TRBJ2-7, the complete variable domain is DAGVTQSPTHLIKTRGQQVTLRCSPKSGHDTVSWYQQALGQGPQFIFQYYEEEERQRGNFPDRFSGHQFPNYSSELNVNALLLGDSALYLCASSEQLSGRALDEQYFGPGTRLTVT.

The chain uses TRBV5-1 and TRBJ1-1; 7 positions match TRBD1. This CDR3 spans 14 amino acids. In germline, CDR1 is SGHRS, CDR2 YFSETQ. Trimming removed 4 bases from V and 4 bases from J; junction bases left unmatched: 7. The CDR3 nucleotides are TGCGCCAGCAGCACCCAGACAGGGACCACTGAAGCTTTCTTT. It specifies CASSTQTGTTEAFF.

The rearrangement uses TRBV7-9 and TRBJ1-2, with D maybe TRBD1 (5 bases). The V end lost 5 bases, the J end lost 4 bases, and 11 bases lay between the germline ends. The CDR3 has 13 residues. Germline lookup yields CDR1 SEHNR and CDR2 FQNEAQ (reference sequence). The CDR3 nucleotides read TGTGCCAGCAGCCCCGATGACAGCTATGGCTACACCTTC. This codes for CASSPDDSYGYTF.

In this sample, this clone turned up a few times. The chain combines TRBV5-1 with TRBJ1-2, with 9 bases that match TRBD1. Germline CDR1 is SGHRS and CDR2 is YFSETQ. V gave up 3 bases and J gave up 8 bases; unmatched junction bases: 5. The CDR3 runs 13 residues. CDR3 nucleotide sequence: TGCGCCAGCAGCTCCGGGACAGGGAGCGGCTACACCTTC. It is translated as CASSSGTGSGYTF.

The chain has TRBV7-8 and TRBJ1-1, with D unresolved. This CDR3 has 13 residues. Germline CDR1 reads SGHVS; CDR2 reads FQNEAQ. V was clipped by 0 bases and J by 6 bases, with 8 bases between them. DNA for the CDR3: TGTGCCAGCAGCTTAGCCCGGCGGGCTGAAGCTTTCTTT. It encodes CASSLARRAEAFF.

The chain links TRBV2 to TRBJ2-2; D call uncertain. The germline V gene has CDR1 SNHLY and CDR2 FYNNEI. This CDR3 has 15 residues. V was cut by 2 bases and J by 5 bases, with 12 bases left in between. The CDR3 spells CASSETRSLTGELFF. CDR3 sequence (DNA): TGTGCCAGCAGTGAAACGCGTTCTTTAACCGGGGAGCTGTTTTTT.

The CDR3 nucleotides are TGTGCCAGCAGCGTAGGGACAGGGGAAACCTATGGCTACACCTTC. This sequence encodes CASSVGTGETYGYTF. The chain links TRBV9 to TRBJ1-2; 9 bases match TRBD1. Losses at the gene ends were 0 bases for V and 4 bases for J; bases not matched to a gene: 4. This CDR3 has 15 amino acids. Germline-derived CDR1 and CDR2 are SGDLS and YYNGEE.